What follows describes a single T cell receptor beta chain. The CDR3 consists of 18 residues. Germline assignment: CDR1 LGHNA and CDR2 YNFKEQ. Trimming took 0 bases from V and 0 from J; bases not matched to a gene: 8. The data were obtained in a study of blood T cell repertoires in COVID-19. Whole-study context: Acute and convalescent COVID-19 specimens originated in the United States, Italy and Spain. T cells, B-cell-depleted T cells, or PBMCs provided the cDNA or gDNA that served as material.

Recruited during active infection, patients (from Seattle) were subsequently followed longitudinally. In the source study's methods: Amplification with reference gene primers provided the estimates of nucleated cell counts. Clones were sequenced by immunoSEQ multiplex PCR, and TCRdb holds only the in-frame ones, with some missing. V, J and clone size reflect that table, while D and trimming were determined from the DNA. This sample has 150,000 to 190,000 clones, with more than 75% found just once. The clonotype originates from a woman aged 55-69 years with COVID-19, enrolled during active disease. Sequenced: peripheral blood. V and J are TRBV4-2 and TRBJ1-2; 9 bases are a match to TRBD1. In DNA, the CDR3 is TGTGCCAGCAGCCAAGATCCCGAGGGGACAGGGACTAACTATGGCTACACCTTC. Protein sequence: CASSQDPEGTGTNYGYTF.